These 32 T cell receptor beta chains originate from one sample sequenced in a study of T cells after yellow fever vaccination. One entry per CDR3 protein, called by TCRdb with MiXCR from the 5' RACE reads. The sample contains more than 200,000 distinct CDR3 sequences, roughly 3.7% of which appear only once. Here the sequenced sample was PBMCs, taken 15 days after the yellow fever booster vaccination. These receptors were obtained from a man younger than 35 who received the YFV17D yellow fever vaccine.

The V and J genes are TRBV5-4 and TRBJ1-2; no clear D gene. Germline lookup yields CDR1 SGHNT and CDR2 YYREEE (reference sequence). V was cut by 0 bases and J by 7 bases, with 10 bases left in between. CDR3 size: 13 residues. In DNA form, the CDR3 reads TGTGCCAGCAGCTTGGCCGGGTATTCTGGCTACACCTTC. Translating it yields CASSLAGYSGYTF.

This clonotype was seen ten or more times. The chain links TRBV7-2 to TRBJ2-2; the match to TRBD2 covers 7 bases. The trim removed 3 bases at V and 1 base at J, leaving 2 bases unmatched. This CDR3 spans 15 amino acids. Germline values: CDR1 SGHTA, CDR2 FQGNSA. The CDR3 DNA is TGTGCCAGCAGCTTCCTAGCGGTGAACACCGGGGAGCTGTTTTTT. It specifies CASSFLAVNTGELFF. Filled out from reference TRBV7-2 and TRBJ2-2, the complete variable domain reads GAGVSQSPSNKVTEKGKDVELRCDPISGHTALYWYRQSLGQGLEFLIYFQGNSAPDKSGLPSDRFSAERTGGSVSTLTIQRTQQEDSAVYLCASSFLAVNTGELFFGEGSRLTVL.

This clonotype appeared many times. The chain carries TRBV4-3 and TRBJ2-2; D is unclear. The V end lost 1 base, the J end lost 11 bases, and 14 bases lay between the germline ends. The CDR3 extends over 14 amino acids. Germline V CDR1 and CDR2: LGHNA, YSLEER. The CDR3 region has the DNA TGCGCCAGCAGCCAAGTTAGTGGGCAGGCAGAGCTGTTTTTT. The encoded protein is CASSQVSGQAELFF.

This clonotype appeared many times. The V call is TRBV20-1, the J call TRBJ2-7; D may be TRBD1 (5 bases). V gave up 3 bases and J gave up 0 bases, with 15 bases separating them. CDR3 length: 15 amino acids. CDR1 is DFQATT and CDR2 is SNEGSKA in the germline V gene (reference sequence). CDR3 protein: CSASEFIDSSYEQYF. Here the CDR3 DNA reads TGCAGTGCTAGTGAATTTATTGACAGCTCCTACGAGCAGTACTTC.

The chain recombines TRBV19 with TRBJ2-5; D possibly corresponds to TRBD2 (5 bases). The CDR3 has 14 residues. CDR1 is LNHDA, CDR2 SQIVND, per germline (reference sequence). Trimming shortened V by 4 bases and J by 5 bases, and 14 bases separated the two germline ends. The CDR3 nucleotides are TGTGCCAGTAGTACCTCACCTAGAGGGGAGACCCAGTACTTC. It codes for CASSTSPRGETQYF.

This clonotype was counted ten times or more. CDR3 in DNA: TGTGCCAGCAGTTACTCCGGGACAACAGGGACCCAGTACTTC. It yields the protein CASSYSGTTGTQYF. V and J are TRBV6-2 or TRBV6-3 and TRBJ2-5, with D perhaps TRBD1 (6 bases). Trimming cost V 0 bases and J 7 bases, with 12 bases left between them. The CDR3 spans 14 residues. The germline gives CDR1 MNHEY, CDR2 SVGEGT.

This clonotype was picked up many times. The chain has TRBV27 and TRBJ2-7; 8 nucleotides match TRBD1. Germline V gene data show CDR1 as MNHEY and CDR2 as SMNVEV (reference sequence). Trimming took 5 bases from V and 7 from J; bases not matched to a gene: 13. CDR3 length: 15 residues. The CDR3, as DNA: TGTGCCAGCAGTACTCCGCGGACAGGGTACGAAGAGCAGTACGTC. Its translation is CASSTPRTGYEEQYV.

Ten or more counts support this clonotype. This chain connects TRBV7-9 to TRBJ1-1; tentative D call: TRBD1 (6 bases). V was pared by 5 bases and J by 7 bases, with 17 bases between. This CDR3 has 14 residues. Germline CDR1 is SEHNR and CDR2 is FQNEAQ (reference sequence). The CDR3 loop reads CASSPRTAQDEAFF. DNA of the CDR3: TGTGCCAGCAGCCCGCGGACAGCCCAAGATGAAGCTTTCTTT.

This clonotype was seen at least ten times. The chain employs TRBV27 and TRBJ2-7, with TRBD2 as a possible D gene (5 bases). The germline V gene encodes CDR1 MNHEY and CDR2 SMNVEV (reference sequence). The CDR3 is 13 amino acids. V dropped 5 bases and J dropped 4 bases, with 12 bases sitting between them. The CDR3 sequence: CASSGAGDYEQYF. As DNA, the CDR3 is TGTGCCAGCAGTGGCGCCGGGGATTACGAGCAGTACTTC.

This clonotype appeared many times. The CDR3 loop is CASSFENFLNTEAFF. The CDR3 region has the DNA TGTGCCAGCAGCTTTGAGAATTTCTTGAACACTGAAGCTTTCTTT. V usage is TRBV5-5 and J usage is TRBJ1-1; D remains ambiguous. The CDR3 totals 15 residues. CDR1 is SGHKS, CDR2 YYEKEE, per germline (reference sequence). V lost 2 bases to trimming and J lost 0 bases, with 11 bases between them.

This clonotype was counted at least ten times. In DNA form, the CDR3 reads TGTGCCAGCAGCTTGGGAAGGGAAGAAGCTTTCTTT. It codes for CASSLGREEAFF. The V and J genes are TRBV5-5 and TRBJ1-1; D remains unclear. The V gene's germline CDR1 is SGHKS and CDR2 YYEKEE (reference sequence). CDR3 length: 12 residues. Trimming left V 0 bases short and J 8 bases short, with 8 bases between.

This clonotype was seen many times. The CDR3 here is CSARSRSGNTIYF. In nucleotides, the CDR3 is TGCAGTGCCCGGTCCCGGTCTGGAAACACCATATATTTT. The J gene is TRBJ1-3, the V gene TRBV20-1; D is unresolved. V was clipped by 6 bases and J by 1 base, with 10 bases between them. CDR1 DFQATT and CDR2 SNEGSKA come from the germline V gene (reference sequence). The CDR3 has 13 amino acids.

This clonotype was seen at least ten times. The rearrangement links TRBV4-3 to TRBJ2-1, with 13 bases fitting TRBD2. Per germline, CDR1 LGHNA and CDR2 YSLEER. Trimming took 4 bases from V and 3 from J; bases not matched to a gene: 3. The CDR3 is 16 amino acids. The CDR3 reads CASSLGTSGDYNEQFF. CDR3 DNA sequence: TGCGCCAGCAGCCTCGGGACTAGCGGGGACTACAATGAGCAGTTCTTC.

In this sample, this clonotype turned up many times. CDR3 in DNA: TGTGCCAGCGGAAGACCCAGGTCCTACGAGCAGTACTTC. Amino acid sequence: CASGRPRSYEQYF. The chain recombines TRBV6-6 with TRBJ2-7; unclear D gene. The V end lost 8 bases, the J end lost 1 base, and 12 bases lay between the germline ends. Germline CDR1 is MNHNY and CDR2 is SVGAGI (reference sequence). This CDR3 has 13 amino acids.

The table lists this clonotype with many counts. The chain combines TRBV15 with TRBJ1-4; 7 positions match TRBD1. The CDR3 contains 15 residues. V gave up 0 bases and J gave up 10 bases; unmatched junction bases: 8. Germline loops: CDR1 LNHNV, CDR2 YYDKDF (reference sequence). For the CDR3, the DNA is TGTGCCACCAGCAGAGATGAGAGGGGGCGCATAAAACTGTTTTTT. Translation gives CATSRDERGRIKLFF.

This clonotype has ten or more counts. The V gene is TRBV4-2, the J gene TRBJ2-4, with 9 bases identical to TRBD1. CDR1 is LGHNA, CDR2 YNFKEQ, per germline. CDR3 size: 14 residues. J gave up 7 bases and V 2 bases, and 3 bases lay outside the gene matches. The CDR3 DNA reads TGTGCCAGCAGCCAAAGGGACAGGGAGAACATTCAGTACTTC. This sequence encodes CASSQRDRENIQYF.

This clonotype was found many times. The chain is built from TRBV4-1 and TRBJ2-7, with D perhaps assigned TRBD1 or TRBD2 (7 bases each). V was clipped by 5 bases and J by 5 bases, with 16 bases between them. Germline loops: CDR1 MGHRA, CDR2 YSYEKL. The CDR3 is 14 residues long. The CDR3 coding sequence is TGCGCCAGCAGCAAACAGGGGAGGGAGGACGAGCAGTACTTC. Protein: CASSKQGREDEQYF.

This clonotype was counted ten times or more. The chain is built from TRBV11-2 and TRBJ2-1, with 9 positions matching TRBD2. The CDR3 loop spans 15 amino acids. Germline trimming cut 3 bases from V and 4 bases from J; bases unmatched to any gene: 4. Germline-derived CDR1 and CDR2 are SGHAT and FQNNGV. CDR3 protein: CASSFSGGTYNEQFF. The CDR3 coding sequence is TGTGCCAGCAGCTTCAGCGGGGGGACATACAATGAGCAGTTCTTC.

This clonotype was detected many times. The chain joins TRBV19 to TRBJ2-7; D might be TRBD1 (7 bases). V was cut by 4 bases and J by 1 base, with 17 bases left in between. The germline gives CDR1 LNHDA, CDR2 SQIVND (reference sequence). The CDR3 runs 16 residues. CDR3 sequence (DNA): TGTGCCAGTAGTAGGGGAGGAGGGGGCGCATCCTACGAGCAGTACGTC. Its protein is CASSRGGGGASYEQYV.

This clonotype was observed many times. In nucleotides, the CDR3 is TGTGCCAGCAGCTTAGATGAGGGGGCGCCCCCAGATACGCAGTATTTT. Protein: CASSLDEGAPPDTQYF. The rearrangement uses TRBV7-8 and TRBJ2-3, with TRBD1 matching over 7 bases. Germline V lookup: CDR1 SGHVS, CDR2 FQNEAQ. The CDR3 is 16 amino acids. Trimming at V came to 1 base and at J to 4 bases, leaving 8 bases not matched to a gene.

This clonotype was found many times. V usage is TRBV2 and J usage is TRBJ2-1, with TRBD2 matching over 11 bases. The CDR3 has 12 amino acids. V dropped 6 bases and J dropped 12; count of bases not matched to a gene: 4. Per germline, CDR1 SNHLY and CDR2 FYNNEI. CDR3 DNA: TGTGCCAGCAGGGCTAGCGGGGGGTCGCAGTTCTTC. Translation gives CASRASGGSQFF.

This clonotype has at least ten counts. The chain recombines TRBV7-9 with TRBJ2-1; D possibly corresponds to TRBD2 (6 bases). Germline CDR1 SEHNR, CDR2 FQNEAQ (reference sequence). V was cut by 6 bases and J by 7 bases, with 19 bases left in between. CDR3 length: 15 amino acids. The CDR3 loop reads CASREGTQPGNEQFF. In DNA, the CDR3 is TGTGCCAGCAGGGAGGGTACACAGCCTGGTAATGAGCAGTTCTTC.

The chain uses TRBV4-3 and TRBJ1-6; D call uncertain. Germline loops: CDR1 LGHNA, CDR2 YSLEER. V was shortened by 0 bases and J by 12 bases, with 12 bases between the two germline ends. This CDR3 has 14 amino acids. CDR3 nucleotides: TGCGCCAGCAGCCAAGAACCCCAGCATGGACCCCTCCACTTT. This translates into CASSQEPQHGPLHF.

This clonotype was seen many times. CDR3 protein: CASSYSGFGDTQYF. The DNA of the CDR3 is TGTGCCAGCAGTTACTCGGGTTTTGGAGATACGCAGTATTTT. The V gene is TRBV6-5, the J gene TRBJ2-3, with no clear D. The CDR3 spans 14 residues. Germline V gives CDR1 MNHEY, CDR2 SVGAGI. Trimming shortened V by 0 bases and J by 5 bases, and 9 bases separated the two germline ends.

In this sample, this clonotype turned up a few times. The V call is TRBV14, the J call TRBJ1-2; no clear D. Per germline, CDR1 SGHDN and CDR2 FVKESK. The germline V and J ends were trimmed by 0 bases and 7 bases, with 15 bases remaining between them. The CDR3 contains 15 residues. CDR3 sequence: CASSQDYPGRIGYTF. The CDR3 DNA is TGTGCCAGCAGCCAAGATTACCCAGGAAGGATTGGCTACACCTTC.

This clonotype was seen ten or more times. This chain connects TRBV7-2 to TRBJ2-3; D possibly corresponds to TRBD2 (6 bases). Trimming cost V 4 bases and J 6 bases, with 17 bases left between them. Germline lookup yields CDR1 SGHTA and CDR2 FQGNSA. The CDR3 has 15 residues. Written as DNA, the CDR3 is TGTGCCAGCAGCTCCGTGGAGGGGTCCGTCGATACGCAGTATTTT. Protein sequence: CASSSVEGSVDTQYF.

At least ten counts were recorded for this clonotype. The chain employs TRBV5-5 and TRBJ1-5, with D hard to call. Germline CDR1 reads SGHKS; CDR2 reads YYEKEE (reference sequence). The CDR3 is made up of 16 amino acids. Trimming shortened V by 1 base and J by 0 bases, and 11 bases separated the two germline ends. The CDR3 spells CASSLLWVGSNQPQHF. Written as DNA, the CDR3 is TGTGCCAGCAGCTTGTTATGGGTCGGTAGCAATCAGCCCCAGCATTTT.

This clonotype was seen repeatedly, ten times or more. The chain recombines TRBV5-6 with TRBJ1-6; D not certain. Per the germline V gene, CDR1 is SGHDT and CDR2 is YYEEEE. The length of the CDR3 is 13 residues. Trimming removed 4 bases from V and 4 bases from J, with 6 bases in between. The CDR3 sequence is CASSGGYNSPLHF. CDR3 nucleotides: TGTGCCAGCAGCGGAGGATATAATTCACCCCTCCACTTT.

A few counts support this clonotype. The chain uses TRBV5-1 and TRBJ1-2; D is possibly TRBD1 (6 bases). This CDR3 contains 14 residues. From germline, CDR1 is SGHRS and CDR2 YFSETQ. The V end was cut by 3 bases, the J end by 8 bases, with 17 bases between. The CDR3 nucleotides read TGCGCCAGCAGCTCCGGGACACCGTCGTTGGGCTACACCTTC. Translation: CASSSGTPSLGYTF.

This clonotype showed up many times. The chain carries TRBV25-1 and TRBJ2-1; the match to TRBD2 covers 9 bases. V lost 0 bases, J lost 3 bases, and 9 bases stayed unmatched. CDR3 size: 18 residues. Germline CDR1 and CDR2: MGHDK and SYGVNS. The CDR3 sequence is CASSEYAGGTFYYNEQFF. The CDR3 bases are TGTGCCAGCAGTGAATATGCGGGGGGGACTTTTTACTACAATGAGCAGTTCTTC.

In this sample, this clonotype turned up many times. The chain combines TRBV7-7 with TRBJ2-4; the match to TRBD2 covers 7 bases. J lost 6 bases, V lost 3 bases, and 17 bases had no gene match. The CDR3 runs 18 residues. Germline values: CDR1 SSHAT, CDR2 FNYEAQ (reference sequence). Written as DNA, the CDR3 is TGTGCCAGCAGCTTTTGGTTTCGAAACTACTCGGGGGGAAACATTCAGTACTTC. Translating it yields CASSFWFRNYSGGNIQYF.

Ten or more counts support this clonotype. The rearrangement uses TRBV7-8 and TRBJ2-3, with TRBD2 matching 7 bases. With V trimmed by 2 bases and J by 0 bases, 8 bases remained unmatched. The germline CDR1 and CDR2 sequences are SGHVS and FQNEAQ. This CDR3 is built from 17 residues. The CDR3 spells CASSLWRGSPSTDTQYF. Here the CDR3 DNA reads TGTGCCAGCAGCTTATGGCGGGGGTCCCCAAGCACAGATACGCAGTATTTT.